These 17 T cell receptor beta chains came from one sample sequenced in a study of metastatic and nonmetastatic thyroid tumors. None of the patients had undergone any treatment ahead of thyroid surgery. TCRdb used MiXCR to call clones anew from the PCR reads. In the table there are about 27,000 clones, roughly 15% of which are singletons. The sample comprised blood. Receptors were obtained from a male donor with papillary thyroid cancer or a benign thyroid nodule (not recorded which). Some clones in this sample may be carry-over from other donors' samples.

The rearrangement links TRBV7-3 to TRBJ2-7; D perhaps matches TRBD1 (5 bases). Trimming stripped 3 bases from V and 8 bases from J, with 14 bases between. The germline CDR1 and CDR2 sequences are SGHTA and FQGTGA. The CDR3 runs 13 residues. CDR3 sequence (DNA): TGTGCCAGCAGCTTCTTAGGGGTTCGTAAGCAGTACTTC. Protein: CASSFLGVRKQYF.

This clone was picked up many times. V usage is TRBV20-1 and J usage is TRBJ1-1; TRBD1 aligns across 11 bases. This CDR3 has 15 amino acids. Per germline, CDR1 DFQATT and CDR2 SNEGSKA (reference sequence). Trimming took 7 bases from V and 7 from J; bases not matched to a gene: 14. For the CDR3, the DNA is TGCAGTGTTGGTGGGACAGGGGGATTTTTAGGTGAAGCTTTCTTT. It codes for CSVGGTGGFLGEAFF.

This clone was counted ten times or more. The J gene is TRBJ2-1, the V gene TRBV6-6; 11 bases are shared with TRBD1. J lost 4 bases, V lost 6 bases, and 17 bases had no gene match. Germline V gives CDR1 MNHNY, CDR2 SVGAGI (reference sequence). The CDR3 is 19 amino acids. CDR3 coding DNA: TGTGCCAGCAGATCCCGGGACAGGGGGATACAGAGGGGATACAATGAGCAGTTCTTC. Residues: CASRSRDRGIQRGYNEQFF.

J is TRBJ1-2 and V is TRBV28; 7 positions agree with TRBD1. Trimming took 6 bases from V and 3 from J; bases not matched to a gene: 4. The CDR3 consists of 13 residues. CDR1 is MDHEN and CDR2 is SYDVKM in the germline V gene. As DNA, the CDR3 is TGTGCCAGCAGCCAAACAGGGGACTATGGCTACACCTTC. This codes for CASSQTGDYGYTF.

This clone was detected only once. This chain uses TRBV20-1 with TRBJ1-1; D unclear. Germline CDR1 is DFQATT and CDR2 is SNEGSKA (reference sequence). V lost 0 bases, J lost 0 bases, and 14 bases lay in between. CDR3 length equals 16 residues. The CDR3 sequence: CSARDLREPMNTEAFF. CDR3 DNA: TGCAGTGCTAGAGATTTGCGAGAGCCTATGAACACTGAAGCTTTCTTT.

By share, this clone counts as medium-sized. The rearrangement uses TRBV2 and TRBJ1-1; D perhaps matches TRBD1 (5 bases). The CDR3 extends over 13 amino acids. The V gene lost 5 bases and the J gene lost 1 base, with 8 bases spanning the gap. The germline gives CDR1 SNHLY, CDR2 FYNNEI. In DNA, the CDR3 is TGTGCCAGCAGTCAAGGGGAGAACACTGAAGCTTTCTTT. The encoded protein is CASSQGENTEAFF.

Ten or more counts support this clone. The V and J genes are TRBV27 and TRBJ2-7, with 7 bases that match TRBD1. J was trimmed by 6 bases and V by 5 bases; bases with no gene match: 13. The germline CDR1 and CDR2 sequences are MNHEY and SMNVEV (reference sequence). This CDR3 region has 15 residues. Written as DNA, the CDR3 is TGTGCCAGCAGTCCATTACGGACAGGTGTTTCCGAGCAGTACTTC. Amino acid sequence: CASSPLRTGVSEQYF.

This clone was seen many times. Being one base from a much bigger clone, this may be a read error. No conserved phenylalanine or tryptophan is present at the end of the CDR3, so a read error is the likely explanation. The chain employs TRBV4-1 and TRBJ2-1, with 15 bases matching TRBD2. The CDR3 consists of 17 residues. Germline-derived CDR1 and CDR2 are MGHRA and YSYEKL. V dropped 3 bases and J dropped 6; count of bases not matched to a gene: 6. The CDR3 is CASSHKRGLAGGNEQFL. The CDR3 DNA is TGCGCCAGCAGCCATAAAAGGGGACTAGCGGGAGGCAATGAGCAGTTCCTC.

V is TRBV19 and J is TRBJ2-6, with a possible D match to TRBD1 (6 bases). V lost 5 bases to trimming and J lost 4 bases, with 21 bases between them. CDR3 length: 18 residues. CDR1 LNHDA and CDR2 SQIVND come from the germline V gene (reference sequence). CDR3 nucleotide sequence: TGTGCCAGTAGTCGACCCCCAGGTACAGGGTCGGGGGCCAACGTCCTGACTTTC. This encodes CASSRPPGTGSGANVLTF.

The CDR3 spells CASSPQRGLLGYTF. DNA for the CDR3: TGTGCCAGCAGCCCCCAACGTGGACTTCTTGGCTACACCTTC. The J gene is TRBJ1-2, the V gene TRBV7-2; no clear D gene. CDR3 length equals 14 residues. V lost 5 bases and J 7 bases, leaving 17 bases between the germline ends. Germline lookup yields CDR1 SGHTA and CDR2 FQGNSA.

Ten or more counts support this clone. The chain is built from TRBV7-6 and TRBJ2-7, with D maybe TRBD1 (5 bases). The germline gives CDR1 SGHVS, CDR2 FNYEAQ. The CDR3 length is 13 residues. The V end was cut by 5 bases, the J end by 1 base, with 9 bases between. The CDR3 protein is CASSESGSYEQYF. The DNA for the CDR3 is TGTGCCAGCAGCGAGTCAGGGTCCTACGAGCAGTACTTC.

There are many counts of this clone. Other nucleotide sequences from this sample produce the same CDR3. The V call is TRBV28, the J call TRBJ2-3, with no clear D. The germline gives CDR1 MDHEN, CDR2 SYDVKM. The CDR3 sequence is 14 residues long. Deletions cut 5 bases from V and 1 base from J, with 10 bases between. The CDR3 sequence: CASSGESRTDTQYF. CDR3 DNA: TGTGCCAGCAGTGGGGAATCCCGCACAGATACGCAGTATTTT.

Regarding this clone: Because it lacks the conserved phenylalanine or tryptophan at the end, this CDR3 is likely a read error. The chain couples TRBV11-2 to TRBJ2-1; the match to TRBD2 covers 7 bases. With 6 bases clipped from V and 5 bases from J, the junction kept 10 bases outside the gene matches. This CDR3 is 15 amino acids long. Germline-derived CDR1 and CDR2 are SGHAT and FQNNGV. The CDR3 protein is CASRELGGPHNEQFL. For the CDR3, the DNA is TGTGCCAGCAGGGAACTGGGAGGGCCCCACAATGAGCAGTTCCTC.

The rearrangement uses TRBV6-1 and TRBJ1-2; TRBD1 aligns across 10 bases. The CDR3 is 11 residues long. Germline-derived CDR1 and CDR2 are MNHNS and SASEGT. J lost 8 bases, V lost 9 bases, and 3 bases had no gene match. This chain's CDR3 is CASWDRGGYTF. The CDR3 nucleotides are TGTGCCAGTTGGGACAGGGGCGGCTACACCTTC.

This clone was counted at least ten times. The chain has TRBV14 and TRBJ2-1, with 10 bases that match TRBD2. V was clipped by 3 bases and J by 8 bases; unmatched bases: 10. The CDR3 runs 16 residues. Germline CDR1 is SGHDN and CDR2 is FVKESK. Here the CDR3 reads CASSHEPSGSRYEQFF. CDR3 nucleotides: TGTGCCAGCAGCCACGAGCCTAGCGGGAGTAGGTATGAGCAGTTCTTC.

The table lists this clone with many counts. V usage is TRBV11-2 and J usage is TRBJ2-5; tentative D call: TRBD2 (5 bases). Germline values: CDR1 SGHAT, CDR2 FQNNGV. The V gene lost 5 bases and the J gene lost 5 bases, with 15 bases spanning the gap. The CDR3 length is 14 residues. CDR3 protein: CASSRTVTGETQYF. DNA of the CDR3: TGTGCCAGCAGCAGGACGGTGACGGGGGAGACCCAGTACTTC.

There are many counts of this clone. The chain combines TRBV24-1 with TRBJ1-1; D not resolved. The length of the CDR3 is 13 residues. Deletions cut 7 bases from V and 8 bases from J, with 16 bases between. Germline V gene sequence: CDR1 KGHDR, CDR2 SFDVKD. As DNA, the CDR3 is TGTGCCACCAGCCAGGAGGGTGAAGGAGAAGCTTTCTTT. Its protein product is CATSQEGEGEAFF.